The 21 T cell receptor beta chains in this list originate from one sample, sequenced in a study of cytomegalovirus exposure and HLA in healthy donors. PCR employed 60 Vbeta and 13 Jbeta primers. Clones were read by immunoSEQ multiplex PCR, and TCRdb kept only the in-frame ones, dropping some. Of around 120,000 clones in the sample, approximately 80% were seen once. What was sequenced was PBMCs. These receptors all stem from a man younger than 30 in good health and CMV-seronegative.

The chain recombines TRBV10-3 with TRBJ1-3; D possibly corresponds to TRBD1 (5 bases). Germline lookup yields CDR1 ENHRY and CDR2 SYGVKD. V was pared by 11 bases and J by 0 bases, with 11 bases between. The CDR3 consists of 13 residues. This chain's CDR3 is CASAGDSGNTIYF. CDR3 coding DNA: TGTGCCTCCGCGGGGGACTCTGGAAACACCATATATTTT.

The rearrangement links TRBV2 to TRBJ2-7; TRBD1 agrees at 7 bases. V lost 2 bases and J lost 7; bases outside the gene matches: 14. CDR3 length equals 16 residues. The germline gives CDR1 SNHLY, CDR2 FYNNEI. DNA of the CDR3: TGTGCCAGCAGTGAATACGGCGTAGAGGGGGCAAGGGAGCAGTACTTC. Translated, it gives CASSEYGVEGAREQYF.

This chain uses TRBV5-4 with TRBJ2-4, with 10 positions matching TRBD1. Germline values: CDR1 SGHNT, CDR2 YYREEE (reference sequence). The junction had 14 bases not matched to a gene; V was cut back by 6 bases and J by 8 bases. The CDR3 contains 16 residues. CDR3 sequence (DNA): TGTGCCAGCACATCGGCGGGACAGGGGAATGTGGACATTCAGTACTTC. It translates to CASTSAGQGNVDIQYF.

The chain's CDR3 is CASREGWRRNQETQYF. In nucleotides, the CDR3 is TGTGCCAGCAGGGAAGGGTGGAGGAGAAATCAAGAGACCCAGTACTTC. The chain links TRBV28 to TRBJ2-5; a possible D gene is TRBD2 (5 bases). Trimming took 6 bases from V and 2 from J, leaving 19 bases between them. This CDR3 has 16 residues. The germline CDR1 and CDR2 sequences are MDHEN and SYDVKM.

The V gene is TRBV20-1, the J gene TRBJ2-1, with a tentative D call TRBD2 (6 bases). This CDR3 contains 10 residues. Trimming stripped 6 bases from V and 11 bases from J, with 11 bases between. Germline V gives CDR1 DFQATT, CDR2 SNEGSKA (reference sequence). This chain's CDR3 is CSAIGTQQFF. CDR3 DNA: TGCAGTGCGATCGGGACTCAGCAGTTCTTC.

The CDR3 region is CASSESGGMNTEAFF. In DNA, the CDR3 is TGTGCCAGCAGTGAGTCAGGGGGAATGAACACTGAAGCTTTCTTT. V gene TRBV6-4 combines with J gene TRBJ1-1, with TRBD1 identical over 7 bases. CDR1 is MRHNA and CDR2 is SNTAGT in the germline V gene. Unmatched junction bases numbered 4, after V lost 3 bases and J lost 0 bases. The length of the CDR3 is 15 residues.

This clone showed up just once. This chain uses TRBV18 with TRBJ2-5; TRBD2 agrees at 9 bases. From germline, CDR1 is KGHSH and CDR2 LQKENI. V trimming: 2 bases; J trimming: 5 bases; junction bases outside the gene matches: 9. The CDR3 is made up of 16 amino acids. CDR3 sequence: CASSPSQRGAVETQYF. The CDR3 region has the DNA TGTGCCAGCTCACCATCCCAGCGGGGGGCGGTGGAGACCCAGTACTTC.

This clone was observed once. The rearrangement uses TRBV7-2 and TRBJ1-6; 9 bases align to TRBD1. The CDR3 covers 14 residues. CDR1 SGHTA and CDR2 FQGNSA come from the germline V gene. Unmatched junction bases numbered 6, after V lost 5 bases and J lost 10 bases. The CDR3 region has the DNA TGTGCCAGCAGCCCAGGGACAGGGCAATCACCCCTCCACTTT. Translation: CASSPGTGQSPLHF.

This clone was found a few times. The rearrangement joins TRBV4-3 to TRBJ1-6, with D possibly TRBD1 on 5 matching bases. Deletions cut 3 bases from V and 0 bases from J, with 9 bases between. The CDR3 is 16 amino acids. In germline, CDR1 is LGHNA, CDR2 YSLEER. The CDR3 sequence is CASSQGGGSYNSPLHF. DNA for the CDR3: TGCGCCAGCAGCCAGGGGGGGGGCTCCTATAATTCACCCCTCCACTTT.

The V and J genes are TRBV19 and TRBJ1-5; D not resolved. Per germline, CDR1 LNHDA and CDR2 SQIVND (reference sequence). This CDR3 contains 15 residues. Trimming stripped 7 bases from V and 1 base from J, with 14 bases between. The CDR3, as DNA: TGTGCCAGTACCCCTCGAGGTCCCAGCAATCAGCCCCAGCATTTT. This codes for CASTPRGPSNQPQHF. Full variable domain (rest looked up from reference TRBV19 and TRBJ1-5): DGGITQSPKYLFRKEGQNVTLSCEQNLNHDAMYWYRQDPGQGLRLIYYSQIVNDFQKGDIAEGYSVSREKKESFPLTVTSAQKNPTAFYLCASTPRGPSNQPQHFGDGTRLSIL.

CDR3 coding DNA: TGTGCCTGGAGTGTAGGCCTAGCAGATACGCAGTATTTT. Protein: CAWSVGLADTQYF. The genes are TRBV30 and TRBJ2-3; no reliable D call. Per the germline V gene, CDR1 is GTSNPN and CDR2 is SVGIG (reference sequence). The V end lost 0 bases, the J end lost 4 bases, and 8 bases lay between the germline ends. This CDR3 contains 13 residues.

Here the CDR3 DNA reads TGCGCCAGCAGCCAAGACGGGTGGGCACCCCTCCACTTT. This encodes CASSQDGWAPLHF. The chain recombines TRBV4-1 with TRBJ1-6; no definite D call. From germline, CDR1 is MGHRA and CDR2 YSYEKL. V gave up 0 bases and J gave up 11 bases, with 8 bases separating them. This CDR3 spans 13 amino acids.

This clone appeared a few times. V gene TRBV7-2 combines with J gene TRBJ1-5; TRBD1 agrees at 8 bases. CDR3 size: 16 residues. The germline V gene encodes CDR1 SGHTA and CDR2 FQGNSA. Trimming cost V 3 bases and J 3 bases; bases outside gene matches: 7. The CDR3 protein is CASSFTDRGNNQPQHF. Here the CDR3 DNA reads TGTGCCAGCAGCTTCACCGACAGGGGAAACAATCAGCCCCAGCATTTT.

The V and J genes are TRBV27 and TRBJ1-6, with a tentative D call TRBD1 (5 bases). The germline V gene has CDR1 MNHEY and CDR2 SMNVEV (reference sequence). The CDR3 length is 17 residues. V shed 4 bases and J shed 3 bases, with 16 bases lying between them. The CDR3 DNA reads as TGTGCCAGCAGTTCTTCTCGACAGACCCGCTATAATTCACCCCTCCACTTT. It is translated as CASSSSRQTRYNSPLHF.

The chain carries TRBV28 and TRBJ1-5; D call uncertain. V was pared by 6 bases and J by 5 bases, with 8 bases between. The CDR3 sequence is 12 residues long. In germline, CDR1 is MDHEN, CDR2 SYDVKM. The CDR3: CASRSADQPQHF. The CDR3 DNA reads TGTGCCAGCAGATCCGCAGATCAGCCCCAGCATTTT.

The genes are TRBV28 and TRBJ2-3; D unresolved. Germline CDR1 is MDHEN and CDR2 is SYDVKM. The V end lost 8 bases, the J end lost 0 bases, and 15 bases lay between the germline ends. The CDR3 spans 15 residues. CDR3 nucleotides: TGTGCCAGCCAAGGAGAACACACAAGCACAGATACGCAGTATTTT. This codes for CASQGEHTSTDTQYF.

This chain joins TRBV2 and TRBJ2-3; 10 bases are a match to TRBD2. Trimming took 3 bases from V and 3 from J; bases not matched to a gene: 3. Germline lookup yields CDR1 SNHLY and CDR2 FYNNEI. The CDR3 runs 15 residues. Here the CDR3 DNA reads TGTGCCAGCAGTGATGAGCGGGGGGGGACAGATACGCAGTATTTT. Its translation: CASSDERGGTDTQYF.

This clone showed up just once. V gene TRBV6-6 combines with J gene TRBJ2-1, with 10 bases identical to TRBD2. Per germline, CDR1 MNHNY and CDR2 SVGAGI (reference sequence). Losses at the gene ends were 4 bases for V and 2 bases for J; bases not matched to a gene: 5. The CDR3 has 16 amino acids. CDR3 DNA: TGTGCCAGCAGTTCTACCGGGACTAGCGCCTACAATGAGCAGTTCTTC. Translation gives CASSSTGTSAYNEQFF.

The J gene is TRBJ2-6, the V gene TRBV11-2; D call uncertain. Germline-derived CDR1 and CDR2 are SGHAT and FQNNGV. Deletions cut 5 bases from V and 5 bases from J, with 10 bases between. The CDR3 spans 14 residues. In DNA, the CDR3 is TGTGCCAGCAGCAACGACTTACGGGCCAACGTCCTGACTTTC. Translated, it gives CASSNDLRANVLTF.

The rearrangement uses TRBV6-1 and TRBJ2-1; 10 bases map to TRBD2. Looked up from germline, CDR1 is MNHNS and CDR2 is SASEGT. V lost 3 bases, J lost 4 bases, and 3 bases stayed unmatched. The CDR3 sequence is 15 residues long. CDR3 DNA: TGTGCCAGCAGTGACAGCGGGGGGGCGTACAATGAGCAGTTCTTC. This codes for CASSDSGGAYNEQFF.

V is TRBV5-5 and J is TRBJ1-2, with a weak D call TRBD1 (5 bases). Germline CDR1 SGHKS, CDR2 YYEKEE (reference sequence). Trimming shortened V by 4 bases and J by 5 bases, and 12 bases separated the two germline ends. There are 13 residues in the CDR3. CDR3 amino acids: CASSPRDFYGYTF. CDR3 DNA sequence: TGTGCCAGCAGCCCCAGGGATTTTTATGGCTACACCTTC.